What follows are 13 T cell receptor beta chains derived from one specimen sequenced in a study of cytomegalovirus exposure and HLA in healthy donors. With 60 Vbeta and 13 Jbeta primers, the PCR was carried out. Libraries were prepared by immunoSEQ multiplex PCR; TCRdb keeps only in-frame clonotypes and omits some of them. The data show 150,000 to 200,000 clones, about 82% seen once. The source material was PBMCs. Every receptor here comes from a woman in her 50s in good health and CMV-seronegative.

The V call is TRBV21-1, the J call TRBJ1-1; the table's D call, TRBD1, has no DNA check behind it. TRBV21-1 is a pseudogene. The CDR3 is 15 residues long. The CDR3 spells CASSKLPGQNTEAFF. CDR3 coding DNA: TGTGCCAGCAGCAAACTCCCAGGGCAGAACACTGAAGCTTTCTTT.

The J gene is TRBJ2-5, the V gene TRBV28; D uncertain. Germline V gene lookup returns CDR1 MDHEN and CDR2 SYDVKM. This CDR3 has 14 residues. V was pared by 3 bases and J by 1 base, with 9 bases between. The CDR3 loop is CASSFGPLQETQYF. In nucleotides, the CDR3 is TGTGCCAGCAGTTTCGGTCCCCTCCAAGAGACCCAGTACTTC.

The gene calls are TRBV4-3 and TRBJ2-2; D ambiguous. The V end was cut by 2 bases, the J end by 0 bases, with 4 bases between. CDR1 is LGHNA and CDR2 is YSLEER in the germline V gene. The CDR3 extends over 14 amino acids. CDR3 sequence (DNA): TGCGCCAGCAGCCAAACTGCGAACACCGGGGAGCTGTTTTTT. Amino acid sequence: CASSQTANTGELFF.

The CDR3 DNA reads as TGTGCCAGCAGTGTTCTAGCGGGCTACGAGCAGTACTTC. Amino acids: CASSVLAGYEQYF. This chain links TRBV6-4 with TRBJ2-7; 8 bases map to TRBD2. The V gene's germline CDR1 is MRHNA and CDR2 SNTAGT. V shed 4 bases and J 3 bases; nucleotides not matched to a gene: 2. This CDR3 spans 13 amino acids.

The chain links TRBV7-2 to TRBJ1-1, with 8 positions matching TRBD1. The CDR3 totals 14 residues. Germline CDR1 and CDR2: SGHTA and FQGNSA. J lost 5 bases, V lost 6 bases, and 8 bases had no gene match. Here the CDR3 reads CASSFRTGRTEAFF. The CDR3 DNA follows: TGTGCCAGCAGTTTCAGGACAGGGAGGACTGAAGCTTTCTTT.

The chain recombines TRBV30 with TRBJ2-1, with D perhaps TRBD1 (6 bases). Germline CDR1 GTSNPN, CDR2 SVGIG (reference sequence). There are 15 residues in the CDR3. V was trimmed by 4 bases and J by 5 bases, leaving 18 bases between them. CDR3 residues: CAWISGTQGNNEQFF. CDR3 nucleotide sequence: TGTGCCTGGATCTCCGGGACCCAGGGGAACAATGAGCAGTTCTTC.

The genes are TRBV27 and TRBJ2-5; 9 bases match TRBD1. The CDR3 consists of 17 residues. Germline values: CDR1 MNHEY, CDR2 SMNVEV (reference sequence). V gave up 6 bases and J gave up 1 base; unmatched junction bases: 12. The CDR3 reads CASRRDRVVGGQETQYF. CDR3 DNA sequence: TGTGCCAGCAGGAGGGACAGGGTCGTTGGGGGCCAAGAGACCCAGTACTTC.

This chain connects TRBV30 to TRBJ2-3, with 10 bases aligning to TRBD2. Germline trimming cut 2 bases from V and 10 bases from J; bases unmatched to any gene: 15. The germline CDR1 and CDR2 sequences are GTSNPN and SVGIG (reference sequence). This CDR3 comprises 16 residues. The CDR3 loop reads CAWSTPSASGSFPQYF. CDR3 DNA: TGTGCCTGGAGTACCCCATCAGCTAGCGGGAGCTTCCCGCAGTATTTT.

The rearrangement joins TRBV2 to TRBJ2-7, with 8 positions matching TRBD2. The trim removed 8 bases at V and 0 bases at J, leaving 3 bases unmatched. CDR1 and CDR2 from the germline V gene are SNHLY and FYNNEI. This CDR3 is 13 amino acids long. The CDR3: CASRGGLSYEQYF. The CDR3 coding sequence is TGTGCCAGCCGGGGGGGCCTCTCCTACGAGCAGTACTTC.

This clone appeared once. This chain connects TRBV28 to TRBJ1-5; 7 bases are a match to TRBD1. With 5 bases clipped from V and 0 bases from J, the junction kept 7 bases outside the gene matches. The CDR3 is 16 amino acids. Germline CDR1 is MDHEN and CDR2 is SYDVKM. The CDR3 DNA reads TGTGCCAGCAGTGTTTTGGGGACAGTTAGCAATCAGCCCCAGCATTTT. Its translation: CASSVLGTVSNQPQHF.

This clone came up a few times. The chain has TRBV5-1 and TRBJ2-3; 14 bases are shared with TRBD2. After removal of 5 bases from V and 4 bases from J, the junction contained 9 bases not matched to a gene. There are 17 residues in the CDR3. Germline V gene lookup returns CDR1 SGHRS and CDR2 YFSETQ. In DNA form, the CDR3 reads TGCGCCAGCAGTAAGGAGGGGACTAGCGGGAGTGCAGATACGCAGTATTTT. Translating gives CASSKEGTSGSADTQYF.

The chain carries TRBV5-1 and TRBJ2-3; a weak D match, TRBD2 (5 bases). The length of the CDR3 is 15 residues. Trimming removed 4 bases from V and 2 bases from J, with 14 bases in between. Germline CDR1 SGHRS, CDR2 YFSETQ. CDR3 sequence reads: CASSAVASNTDTQYF. The CDR3 nucleotides are TGCGCCAGCAGCGCTGTAGCGTCTAACACAGATACGCAGTATTTT.

This rearrangement joins TRBV28 to TRBJ1-3, with no clear D. Germline V lookup: CDR1 MDHEN, CDR2 SYDVKM. V lost 7 bases to trimming and J lost 0 bases, with 10 bases between them. The CDR3 length is 14 residues. The CDR3: CASKLQSSGNTIYF. The CDR3 region has the DNA TGTGCCAGCAAATTACAGAGCTCTGGAAACACCATATATTTT.